This passage covers 14 T cell receptor beta chains from one sample sequenced in a study of cytomegalovirus exposure and HLA in healthy donors. This table comes from immunoSEQ multiplex PCR, and its TCRdb copy is limited to in-frame clones, with some not included. The data contain tens of thousands of clones, more than 80% of them seen just once; the ten biggest clones take up approximately 6.3%. The material sequenced was PBMCs. The origin of the receptors is a woman younger than 30 in good health and CMV-seronegative.

The chain combines TRBV29-1 with TRBJ2-1; 8 positions agree with TRBD2. V gave up 5 bases and J gave up 8 bases; unmatched junction bases: 11. From germline, CDR1 is SQVTM and CDR2 ANQGSEA. CDR3 length equals 14 residues. The CDR3 DNA reads TGCAGCGTTCCGGGACTAGAGGGATGGGATGAGCAGTTCTTC. Translation gives CSVPGLEGWDEQFF.

This clone occurred once. The J gene is TRBJ2-2, the V gene TRBV19; no clear D gene. Trimming took 7 bases from V and 8 from J, leaving 26 bases between them. CDR1 and CDR2 from the germline V gene are LNHDA and SQIVND (reference sequence). The CDR3 has 17 amino acids. The CDR3 coding sequence is TGTGCCAGTACCACCCCCCTCCGCCCACCTATGCCTGGGGAGCTGTTTTTT. Its translation is CASTTPLRPPMPGELFF.

The gene calls are TRBV6-5 and TRBJ2-5; possibly TRBD1 for D (7 bases). V was shortened by 2 bases and J by 4 bases, with 11 bases between the two germline ends. CDR1 MNHEY and CDR2 SVGAGI come from the germline V gene. The CDR3 contains 14 residues. CDR3 residues: CASSYHRGGETQYF. CDR3 bases: TGTGCCAGCAGTTACCACAGGGGAGGAGAGACCCAGTACTTC.

The gene calls are TRBV5-5 and TRBJ2-7, with 7 positions matching TRBD1. Per germline, CDR1 SGHKS and CDR2 YYEKEE (reference sequence). V trimming: 1 base; J trimming: 5 bases; junction bases outside the gene matches: 12. The CDR3 is 16 residues long. In DNA form, the CDR3 reads TGTGCCAGCAGCTTGCAGTGGGGAGACAGGGCCCACGAGCAGTACTTC. Translating it yields CASSLQWGDRAHEQYF.

The chain couples TRBV12-2 to TRBJ2-1; TRBD1 is the table's D call, not checked against the DNA. TRBV12-2 is tagged as a pseudogene. The CDR3 is made up of 17 amino acids. The CDR3 region has the DNA TGTGCAAGTCGCTTACCGGGACAGGGCGTTTCTTACAATGAGCAGTTCTTC. Translated, it gives CASRLPGQGVSYNEQFF.

The genes are TRBV7-9 and TRBJ1-6; D call uncertain. CDR3 length: 12 residues. The ends were cut back, 3 bases at V and 16 bases at J, with 13 bases in the middle. CDR1 is SEHNR and CDR2 is FQNEAQ in the germline V gene (reference sequence). CDR3 bases: TGTGCCAGCAGCTTGCCTGGGCGCTCTCTCCACTTT. It is translated as CASSLPGRSLHF.

This clone has just a few counts. V and J are TRBV6-4 and TRBJ2-3; perhaps TRBD1 as D (6 bases). CDR3 length: 15 amino acids. Trimming removed 0 bases at V and 0 bases at J, with 7 bases between. Germline lookup yields CDR1 MRHNA and CDR2 SNTAGT. CDR3 sequence (DNA): TGTGCCAGCAGTGACTCGCAGGGGAGCACAGATACGCAGTATTTT. Translation gives CASSDSQGSTDTQYF.

This clone occurred once. The chain links TRBV13 to TRBJ2-3, with 14 bases aligning to TRBD2. CDR3 size: 15 residues. From germline, CDR1 is PRHDT and CDR2 FYEKMQ (reference sequence). The trim removed 4 bases at V and 6 bases at J, leaving 3 bases unmatched. The CDR3 sequence: CASSSGLAGADTQYF. DNA for the CDR3: TGTGCCAGCAGCTCGGGACTAGCGGGGGCGGATACGCAGTATTTT.

The chain uses TRBV29-1 and TRBJ1-1, with 7 bases fitting TRBD1. The germline gives CDR1 SQVTM, CDR2 ANQGSEA. The CDR3 is 13 amino acids. V shed 6 bases and J 2 bases; nucleotides not matched to a gene: 6. DNA of the CDR3: TGCAGCGTAATGGGACAGTTCAACACTGAAGCTTTCTTT. It codes for CSVMGQFNTEAFF.

The chain recombines TRBV7-9 with TRBJ1-1; 10 nucleotides agree with TRBD1. CDR1 and CDR2 (germline): SEHNR, FQNEAQ (reference sequence). Trimming took 2 bases from V and 7 from J; bases not matched to a gene: 10. The CDR3 sequence is 16 residues long. This CDR3 is CASSLSRTGGQGEAFF. The CDR3 DNA reads TGTGCCAGCAGCTTATCTCGGACAGGGGGACAGGGTGAAGCTTTCTTT.

This clone was picked up one time. This chain connects TRBV6-1 to TRBJ1-2; tentatively, D is TRBD1 (5 bases). This CDR3 region has 13 residues. V lost 4 bases, J lost 4 bases, and 10 bases lay in between. Germline V gives CDR1 MNHNS, CDR2 SASEGT. CDR3 DNA sequence: TGTGCCAGCAGTGCAGGGCACCTCTATGGCTACACCTTC. It translates to CASSAGHLYGYTF.

The rearrangement uses TRBV27 and TRBJ1-1; TRBD1 might be the D (5 bases). The germline V gene encodes CDR1 MNHEY and CDR2 SMNVEV (reference sequence). The ends were cut back, 6 bases at V and 0 bases at J, with 8 bases in the middle. The CDR3 has 13 residues. The chain's CDR3 is CASSLTVNTEAFF. DNA of the CDR3: TGTGCCAGCAGCCTGACAGTGAACACTGAAGCTTTCTTT.

This rearrangement joins TRBV6-1 to TRBJ1-2; 7 nucleotides match TRBD1. Germline CDR1 reads MNHNS; CDR2 reads SASEGT. CDR3 length: 14 amino acids. The junction had 3 bases not matched to a gene; V was cut back by 1 base and J by 4 bases. The CDR3, as DNA: TGTGCCAGCAGTGAAGGGGCAGGGGGCTATGGCTACACCTTC. Protein product: CASSEGAGGYGYTF.

This sequence joins TRBV19 and TRBJ2-1, with D maybe TRBD2 (5 bases). V was clipped by 5 bases and J by 3 bases, with 11 bases between them. The CDR3 runs to 14 residues. Germline V gives CDR1 LNHDA, CDR2 SQIVND (reference sequence). The CDR3 region is CASSSYGDYNEQFF. The CDR3 DNA sequence: TGTGCCAGTAGTTCCTACGGGGACTACAATGAGCAGTTCTTC. The full variable domain, completed using reference TRBV19 and TRBJ2-1, is DGGITQSPKYLFRKEGQNVTLSCEQNLNHDAMYWYRQDPGQGLRLIYYSQIVNDFQKGDIAEGYSVSREKKESFPLTVTSAQKNPTAFYLCASSSYGDYNEQFFGPGTRLTVL.